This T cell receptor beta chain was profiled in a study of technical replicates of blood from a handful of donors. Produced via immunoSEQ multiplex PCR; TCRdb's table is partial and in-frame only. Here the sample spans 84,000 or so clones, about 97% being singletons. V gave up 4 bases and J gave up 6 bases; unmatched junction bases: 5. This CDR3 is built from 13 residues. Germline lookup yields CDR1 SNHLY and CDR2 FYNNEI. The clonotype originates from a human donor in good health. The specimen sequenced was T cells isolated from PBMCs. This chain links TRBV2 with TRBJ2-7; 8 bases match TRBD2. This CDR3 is CASSVSGGSEQYF. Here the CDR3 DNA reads TGTGCCAGCAGTGTGTCGGGAGGGAGCGAGCAGTACTTC.